The next 5 T cell receptor beta chains were all read from a single sample in a study of blood T cell repertoires in COVID-19. The assay was immunoSEQ multiplex PCR, and TCRdb's table has in-frame clones only and misses some. The sample shows approximately 450,000 clones, 75% to 90% of them seen only once. Input material: PBMCs or T cells enriched from blood (not recorded which). These receptors were collected from a man aged 30 to 45 who had recovered from COVID-19.

J is TRBJ2-2 and V is TRBV6-4, with 7 bases identical to TRBD2. The J segment lost 5 bases and the V segment lost 2 bases, leaving 5 bases of the junction unmatched. Germline-derived CDR1 and CDR2 are MRHNA and SNTAGT. The CDR3 extends over 15 amino acids. CDR3 in DNA: TGTGCCAGCAGTGACAGGGCGGGAGAAACCGGGGAGCTGTTTTTT. As protein: CASSDRAGETGELFF.

This chain uses TRBV13 with TRBJ2-1; 9 nucleotides line up with TRBD2. This CDR3 contains 16 residues. V trimming: 5 bases; J trimming: 0 bases; junction bases outside the gene matches: 5. CDR1 and CDR2 (germline): PRHDT, FYEKMQ (reference sequence). This chain's CDR3 is CASSANSGSSYNEQFF. In DNA, the CDR3 is TGTGCCAGCAGCGCAAATAGCGGGAGCTCCTACAATGAGCAGTTCTTC.

The chain links TRBV19 to TRBJ1-6; D remains unclear. V lost 5 bases to trimming and J lost 0 bases, with 20 bases between them. This CDR3 region has 19 residues. Looked up from germline, CDR1 is LNHDA and CDR2 is SQIVND (reference sequence). CDR3 nucleotide sequence: TGTGCCAGTAGTCCTCGACCCGGGGTTCAAAGCTCCTATAATTCACCCCTCCACTTT. Protein sequence: CASSPRPGVQSSYNSPLHF.

This rearrangement joins TRBV5-6 to TRBJ1-2; maybe TRBD1 (6 bases). The CDR3 is 19 residues long. Trimming cost V 0 bases and J 3 bases, with 24 bases left between them. Germline V gives CDR1 SGHDT, CDR2 YYEEEE. CDR3 in amino acids: CASSLAPHRTDSPHYGYTF. The CDR3 coding sequence is TGTGCCAGCAGCTTGGCCCCCCACCGAACGGACAGTCCACACTATGGCTACACCTTC.

V gene TRBV7-9 combines with J gene TRBJ2-5; unclear D gene. The V gene lost 5 bases and the J gene lost 3 bases, with 7 bases spanning the gap. This CDR3 comprises 12 residues. The germline CDR1 and CDR2 sequences are SEHNR and FQNEAQ (reference sequence). CDR3: CASSPLEETQYF. CDR3 nucleotides: TGTGCCAGCAGCCCACTGGAAGAGACCCAGTACTTC. Full variable domain (rest looked up from reference TRBV7-9 and TRBJ2-5): DTGVSQNPRHKITKRGQNVTFRCDPISEHNRLYWYRQTLGQGPEFLTYFQNEAQLEKSRLLSDRFSAERPKGSFSTLEIQRTEQGDSAMYLCASSPLEETQYFGPGTRLLVL.